A selection of T cell receptor beta chains follows, all from one sample in a study of CD8+ T cells in alopecia areata. Sequenced by immunoSEQ multiplex PCR; TCRdb stores in-frame clones only, minus some. Of 140,000 to 150,000 clones listed, about 87% were seen once; the top ten hold roughly 16%. The material was CD8+ T cells sorted from blood, obtained at week 0. These receptors all stem from a human donor with alopecia areata. CDR3s include the opening cysteine and the closing phenylalanine or tryptophan. D genes are given only for firm matches. Part of the rows lack a size; the others show once, few, many or a class for expanded clones.

>17|NA|TRBJ2-1|TRBV27|NA
TGTGCCAGCAGTTTAGCTGTCTGGGCTAGCGACTACAATGAGCAGTTCTTC
CASSLAVWASDYNEQFF
>17|NA|TRBJ2-5|TRBV29-1|TRBD2
TGCAGCGTTGAGTCTCTAGCGGGAGGGCCGGAGTATGAGACCCAGTACTTC
CSVESLAGGPEYETQYF
>11|NA|TRBJ2-7|TRBV7-2|NA
TGTGCCAGCAGCTTAGTCCACGAGCAGTACTTC
CASSLVHEQYF
>12|NA|TRBJ2-1|TRBV9|NA
TGTGCCAGCAGCGTAGTTGACGATGAGCAGTTCTTC
CASSVVDDEQFF
>11|NA|TRBJ2-2|TRBV9|NA
TGTGCCAGCAGCGGAGAGAGGGAGCTGTTTTTT
CASSGERELFF
>14|NA|TRBJ1-1|TRBV5-1|NA
TGCGCCAGCAGCCCTTGGACCCTACTTACTGAAGCTTTCTTT
CASSPWTLLTEAFF
>16|NA|TRBJ2-7|TRBV7-9|TRBD1
TGTGCCAGCAGCCCTCAGGGGGACAGGAGCTCCTACGAGCAGTACTTC
CASSPQGDRSSYEQYF
>16|NA|TRBJ2-7|TRBV29-1|TRBD2
TGCAGCGTTGAAGAAGTTAGCGGGGGGGCCGAGTACGAGCAGTACTTC
CSVEEVSGGAEYEQYF
>14|NA|TRBJ1-5|TRBV30|NA
TGTGCCTGGGGCGGACAGAATAGCAATCAGCCCCAGCATTTT
CAWGGQNSNQPQHF
>11|NA|TRBJ2-7|TRBV20-1|NA
TGCAGTGTCCCGGGTCCGGGGGAGCAGTACTTC
CSVPGPGEQYF
>15|NA|TRBJ2-7|TRBV27|TRBD1
TGTGCCAGCAGTTTATCGGGACAGAGCTCCTACGAGCAGTACTTC
CASSLSGQSSYEQYF
>12|once|TRBJ2-2|TRBV30|NA
TGTGCCTGGAGTGTAGGTGCCGGGGAGCTGTTTTTT
CAWSVGAGELFF
>14|once|TRBJ1-5|TRBV7-9|TRBD1
TGTGCCAGCAGTACGTCACAGGGGGCTCAGCCCCAGCATTTT
CASSTSQGAQPQHF
>14|NA|TRBJ2-5|TRBV27|NA
TGTGCCAGCAGACGAGGAGGCGTCATTGAGACCCAGTACTTC
CASRRGGVIETQYF
>12|NA|TRBJ2-7|TRBV7-8|NA
TGTGCCAGCAGCTCTCCTTCAGGGGAGCAGTACTTC
CASSSPSGEQYF
>13|NA|TRBJ1-1|TRBV5-1|NA
TGCGCCAGCAGCTTGGTTCTGGACACTGAAGCTTTCTTT
CASSLVLDTEAFF
>14|NA|TRBJ2-7|TRBV5-6|NA
TGTGCCAGCAGCCTTATGACGACCAATTTCGAGCAGTACTTC
CASSLMTTNFEQYF